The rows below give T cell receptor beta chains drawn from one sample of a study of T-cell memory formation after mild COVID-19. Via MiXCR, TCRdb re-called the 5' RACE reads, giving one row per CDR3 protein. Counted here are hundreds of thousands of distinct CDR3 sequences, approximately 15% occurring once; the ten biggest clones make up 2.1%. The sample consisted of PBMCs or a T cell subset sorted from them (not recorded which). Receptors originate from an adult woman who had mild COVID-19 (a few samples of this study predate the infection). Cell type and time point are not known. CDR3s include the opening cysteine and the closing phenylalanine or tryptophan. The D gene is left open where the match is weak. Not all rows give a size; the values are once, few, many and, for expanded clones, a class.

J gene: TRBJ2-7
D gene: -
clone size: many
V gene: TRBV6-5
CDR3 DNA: TGTGCCAGCAGAACAGGGAGGGAGCAGTACTTC
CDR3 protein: CASRTGREQYF

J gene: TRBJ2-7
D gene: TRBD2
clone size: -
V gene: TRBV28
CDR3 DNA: TGTGCCAGCAGTCCAAGACTAGCGGGAGTAAACGAGCAGTACTTC
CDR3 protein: CASSPRLAGVNEQYF

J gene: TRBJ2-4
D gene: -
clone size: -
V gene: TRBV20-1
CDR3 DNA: TGCAGTGCTCTATTTGTGTCGGGTGCCAAAAACATTCAGTACTTC
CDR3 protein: CSALFVSGAKNIQYF

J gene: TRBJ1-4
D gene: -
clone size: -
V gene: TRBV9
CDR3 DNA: TGTGCCAGCAGCGTAGCCGAAGGACGGAATAATGAAAAACTGTTTTTT
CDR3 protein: CASSVAEGRNNEKLFF

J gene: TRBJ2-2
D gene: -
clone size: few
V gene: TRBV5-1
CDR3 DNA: TGCGCCAGCAGCGCGGCTTGGGGGAACACCGGGGAGCTGTTTTTT
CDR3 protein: CASSAAWGNTGELFF

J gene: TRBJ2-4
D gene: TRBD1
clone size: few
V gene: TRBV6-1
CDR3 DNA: TGTGCCAGCATCATAGGGGACAGCGGCAAAAACATTCAGTACTTC
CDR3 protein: CASIIGDSGKNIQYF

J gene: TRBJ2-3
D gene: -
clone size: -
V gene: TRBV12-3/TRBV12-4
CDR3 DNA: TGTGCCAGCAGTTTCGGAGACGCGGATACGCAGTATTTT
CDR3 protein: CASSFGDADTQYF

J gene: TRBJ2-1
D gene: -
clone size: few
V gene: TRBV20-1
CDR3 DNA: TGCAGTGCTGCCTCGTCTTCACTGTGGGGCAACAATGAGCAGTTCTTC
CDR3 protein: CSAASSSLWGNNEQFF

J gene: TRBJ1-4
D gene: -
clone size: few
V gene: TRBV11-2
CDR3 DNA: TGTGCCAGCAGCCCGAGCACTGGGGGCACTAATGAAAAACTGTTTTTT
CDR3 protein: CASSPSTGGTNEKLFF

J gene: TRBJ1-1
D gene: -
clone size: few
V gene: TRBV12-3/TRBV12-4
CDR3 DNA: TGTGCCAGCATTTCGGACAGCAACACTGAAGCTTTCTTT
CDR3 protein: CASISDSNTEAFF

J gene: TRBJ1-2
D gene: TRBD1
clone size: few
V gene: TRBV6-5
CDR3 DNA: TGTGCCAGCAGTTACTCGCGGACAGGGTTATATGGCTACACCTTC
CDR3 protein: CASSYSRTGLYGYTF

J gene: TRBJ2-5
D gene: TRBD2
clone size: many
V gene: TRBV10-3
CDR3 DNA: TGTGCCATCAGTGAGGGACGCGGCGGGGGACAAGAGACCCAGTACTTC
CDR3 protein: CAISEGRGGGQETQYF

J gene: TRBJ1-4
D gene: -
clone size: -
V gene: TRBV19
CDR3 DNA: TGTGCCAGTAGTATTCGCGCAATCCGCGAAAAACTGTTTTTT
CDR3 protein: CASSIRAIREKLFF

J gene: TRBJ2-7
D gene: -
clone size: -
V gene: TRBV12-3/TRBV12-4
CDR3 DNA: TGTGCCAGCAGGCCGACAGGGAGGGGTGGCGAGCAGTACTTC
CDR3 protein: CASRPTGRGGEQYF

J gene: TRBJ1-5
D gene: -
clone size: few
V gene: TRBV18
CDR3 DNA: TGTGCCAGCTCACCAGATTGGCCAGGGGTTAATCAGCCCCAGCATTTT
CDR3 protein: CASSPDWPGVNQPQHF

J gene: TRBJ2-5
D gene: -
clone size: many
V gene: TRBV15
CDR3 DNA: TGTGCCACCAGCAGACCGCAAGAGACCCAGTACTTC
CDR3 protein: CATSRPQETQYF

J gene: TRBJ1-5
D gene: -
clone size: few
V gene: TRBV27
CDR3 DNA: TGTGCCAGCAGGGCCTCGGGGGGCGGATATTTTCAGCCCCAGCATTTT
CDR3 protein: CASRASGGGYFQPQHF

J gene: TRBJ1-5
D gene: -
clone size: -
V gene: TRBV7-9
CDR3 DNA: TGTGCCAGCAGTTTCAGGGGTTCCGATCAGCCCCAGCATTTT
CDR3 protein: CASSFRGSDQPQHF

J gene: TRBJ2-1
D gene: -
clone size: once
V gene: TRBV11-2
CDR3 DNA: TGTGCCAGCAGCTTAGGGGGAAGGGGTCGCTCCTACAATGAGCAGTTCTTC
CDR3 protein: CASSLGGRGRSYNEQFF

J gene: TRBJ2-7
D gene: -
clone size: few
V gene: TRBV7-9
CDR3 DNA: TGTGCCAGCAGCTTACTGACAGAATCCTACGAGCAGTACTTC
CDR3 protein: CASSLLTESYEQYF

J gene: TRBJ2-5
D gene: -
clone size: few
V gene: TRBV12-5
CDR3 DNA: TGTGCTAGTGGTTTTGGGGAAGTAGAGACCCAGTACTTC
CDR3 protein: CASGFGEVETQYF

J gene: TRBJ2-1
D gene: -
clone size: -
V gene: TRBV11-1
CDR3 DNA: TGTGCCAGCAGCTTTGGGAGGGGGAAGTTCTTC
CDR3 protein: CASSFGRGKFF

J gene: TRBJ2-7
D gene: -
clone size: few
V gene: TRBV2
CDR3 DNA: TGTGCCACAGATAGTCTTTCAAAGTACGAGCAGTACTTC
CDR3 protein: CATDSLSKYEQYF

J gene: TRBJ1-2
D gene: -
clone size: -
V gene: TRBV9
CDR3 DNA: TGTGCCAGCAGCCCCCGAACAAACGACTATGGCTACACCTTC
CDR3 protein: CASSPRTNDYGYTF

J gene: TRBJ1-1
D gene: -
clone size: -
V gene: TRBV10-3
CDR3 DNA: TGTGCCATCAGTGAGTCGACGGTGAACACTGAAGCTTTCTTT
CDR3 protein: CAISESTVNTEAFF

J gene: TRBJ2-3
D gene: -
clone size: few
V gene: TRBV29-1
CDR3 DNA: TGCAGCGTTGCGGGGCATGCCGCAGATACGCAGTATTTT
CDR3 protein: CSVAGHAADTQYF

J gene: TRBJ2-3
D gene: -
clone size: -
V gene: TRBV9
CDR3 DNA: TGTGCCAGCAGCCCCCGAGCGGTGGGGGGCACAGATACGCAGTATTTT
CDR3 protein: CASSPRAVGGTDTQYF

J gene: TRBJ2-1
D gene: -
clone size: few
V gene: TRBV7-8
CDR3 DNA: TGTGCCAGCAGCTTAATTAGACGGTCCTACAATGAGCAGTTCTTC
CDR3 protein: CASSLIRRSYNEQFF

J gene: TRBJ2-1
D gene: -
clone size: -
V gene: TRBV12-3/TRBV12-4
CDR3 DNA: TGTGCCAGCACTATCGGGGGCAATGAGCAGTTCTTC
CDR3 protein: CASTIGGNEQFF

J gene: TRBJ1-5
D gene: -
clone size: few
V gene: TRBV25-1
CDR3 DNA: TGTGCCAGCAGTCTTGGAGGAGGGCCCCAGCATTTT
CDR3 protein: CASSLGGGPQHF

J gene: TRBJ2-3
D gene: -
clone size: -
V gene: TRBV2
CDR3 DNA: TGTGCCAGCAGTGAAGCGATGGCGGGTGCAGATACGCAGTATTTT
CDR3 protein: CASSEAMAGADTQYF

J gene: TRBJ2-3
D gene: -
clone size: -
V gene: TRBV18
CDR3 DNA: TGTGCCAGCTCACGAGGTTTAGGGACTCTCCTGGATACGCAGTATTTT
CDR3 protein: CASSRGLGTLLDTQYF

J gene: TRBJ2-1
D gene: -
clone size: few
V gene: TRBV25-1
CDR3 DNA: TGTGCCAGCAGTGAACGGCGGGCCTCGCAGATCTTC
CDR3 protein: CASSERRASQIF

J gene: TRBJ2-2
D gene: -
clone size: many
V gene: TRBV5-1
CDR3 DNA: TGCGCCAGCAGCTTTGCGGGGTCCGGGGAGCTGTTTTTT
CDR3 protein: CASSFAGSGELFF

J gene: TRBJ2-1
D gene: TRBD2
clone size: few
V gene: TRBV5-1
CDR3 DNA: TGCGCCAGCAGCCTCACTAGCGGGGGGGCGAATGAGCAGTTCTTC
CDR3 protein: CASSLTSGGANEQFF

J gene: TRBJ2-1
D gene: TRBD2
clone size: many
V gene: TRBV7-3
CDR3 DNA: TGTGCCAGCTCGTCGAGCGCGGGGGTTAGGAATGAGCAGTTCTTC
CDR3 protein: CASSSSAGVRNEQFF

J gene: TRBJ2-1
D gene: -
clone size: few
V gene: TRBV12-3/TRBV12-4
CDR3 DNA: TGTGCCAGCAGTTTAGGTGGTCCCCTTATGGGCGAGCAGTTCTTC
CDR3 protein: CASSLGGPLMGEQFF

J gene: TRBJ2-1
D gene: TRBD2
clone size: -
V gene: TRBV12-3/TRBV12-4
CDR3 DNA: TGTGCCAGCAGTTTTATCCTAGCGGCTTACAATGAGCAGTTCTTC
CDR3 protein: CASSFILAAYNEQFF

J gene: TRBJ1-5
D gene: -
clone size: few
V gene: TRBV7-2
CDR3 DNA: TGTGCCAGCAGCTTATGCCCACCCGGACATACTCGCCGCCTGTGTAGCAATCAGCCCCAGCATTTT
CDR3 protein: CASSLCPPGHTRRLCSNQPQHF

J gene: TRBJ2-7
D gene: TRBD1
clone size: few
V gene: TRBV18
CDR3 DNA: TGTGCCAGCTCACCAGGACAGGAGACCTACGAGCAGTACTTC
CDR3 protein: CASSPGQETYEQYF

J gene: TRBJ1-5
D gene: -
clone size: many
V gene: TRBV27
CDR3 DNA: TGTGCCAGCAGTCCCGTAGACAGTCGGAATCAGCCCCAGCATTTT
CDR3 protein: CASSPVDSRNQPQHF

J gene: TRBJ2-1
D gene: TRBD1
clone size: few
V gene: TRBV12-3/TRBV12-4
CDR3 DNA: TGTGCCAGCAGTGCGGGACAGGGGCCCTACAATGAGCAGTTCTTC
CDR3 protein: CASSAGQGPYNEQFF

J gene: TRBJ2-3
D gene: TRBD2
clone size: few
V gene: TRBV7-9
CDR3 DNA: TGTGCCAGCAGCTTAACGGGACTAGCGGGACAATATACGCAGTATTTT
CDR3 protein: CASSLTGLAGQYTQYF

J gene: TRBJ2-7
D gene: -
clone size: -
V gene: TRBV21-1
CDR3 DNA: TGTGCCAGCAGCAAAGGAGGTCTAGCGGGAGGACAATACGAGCAGTACTTC
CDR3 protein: CASSKGGLAGGQYEQYF

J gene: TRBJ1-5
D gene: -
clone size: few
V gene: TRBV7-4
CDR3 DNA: TGTGCCAGCAGCGCACGACAGGAGGAGCAGCCCCAGCATTTT
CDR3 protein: CASSARQEEQPQHF